These 11 T cell receptor beta chains originate from one sample sequenced in a study of graft-versus-host responses after intestinal transplantation. TCRdb keeps only in-frame clones here, not all; method: immunoSEQ multiplex PCR. Among tens of thousands of clones listed, 85% to 95% were seen once. Sequencing used PBMCs, obtained about 320 days after intestinal transplant. The receptors shown here come from a human patient who received an intestinal transplant, so some T cells may come from the graft donor.

This chain links TRBV19 with TRBJ1-2, with D perhaps matching TRBD1 (5 bases). Between the trimmed V and J ends, which lost 10 bases and 0 bases, there was a span of 18 bases. This CDR3 region has 15 residues. Germline V lookup: CDR1 LNHDA, CDR2 SQIVND (reference sequence). For the CDR3, the DNA is TGTGCCACCCGGCCCCCCGGCAGGGCTAACTATGGCTACACCTTC. It is translated as CATRPPGRANYGYTF.

This clone has just one count. V usage is TRBV6-6 and J usage is TRBJ2-5; unclear D gene. Germline V gene lookup returns CDR1 MNHNY and CDR2 SVGAGI (reference sequence). V was pared by 2 bases and J by 4 bases, with 11 bases between. CDR3 length: 14 amino acids. The CDR3 DNA sequence: TGTGCCAGCAGTTACGCGGCCAGATCAGAGACCCAGTACTTC. Its translation: CASSYAARSETQYF.

V usage is TRBV6-6 and J usage is TRBJ1-6; TRBD1 might be the D (6 bases). Trimming cost V 2 bases and J 8 bases, with 13 bases left between them. The CDR3 spans 15 residues. From germline, CDR1 is MNHNY and CDR2 SVGAGI (reference sequence). CDR3 DNA sequence: TGTGCCAGCAGTTACAGGGGGGGAGACGATTCACCCCTCCACTTT. As protein: CASSYRGGDDSPLHF.

In the case of this clone: This CDR3 is also generated by other DNA sequences in the sample. The V gene is TRBV19, the J gene TRBJ2-7, with TRBD2 matching 7 bases. CDR1 and CDR2 (germline): LNHDA, SQIVND (reference sequence). V lost 9 bases to trimming and J lost 4 bases; unmatched junction nucleotides: 27. CDR3 length: 19 residues. CDR3 DNA: TGTGCCAGCAGTTATGGAAGGCCTGATGGATGGGGACTACGTTACGAGCAGTACTTC. Translated, it gives CASSYGRPDGWGLRYEQYF.

This rearrangement joins TRBV11-2 to TRBJ2-5; D is undetermined. The last part of the DNA fits TRBJ2-7 better; the J call may be wrong. Germline-derived CDR1 and CDR2 are SGHAT and FQNNGV. The CDR3 length is 14 residues. The CDR3 sequence is CASSSSGYNYEQYF. The DNA of the CDR3 is TGTGCCAGCAGCTCCTCAGGATACAACTACGAGCAGTACTTC.

This sequence joins TRBV5-1 and TRBJ2-5; D call uncertain. CDR1 SGHRS and CDR2 YFSETQ come from the germline V gene. The CDR3 covers 14 residues. V lost 4 bases and J lost 3, with 13 bases in between. CDR3 bases: TGCGCCAGCAGCAACCCGACGGAGAAAGAGACCCAGTACTTC. Its protein product is CASSNPTEKETQYF.

The chain employs TRBV14 and TRBJ1-6; D ambiguous. Germline V lookup: CDR1 SGHDN, CDR2 FVKESK. V was cut by 4 bases and J by 8 bases, with 18 bases left in between. CDR3 length equals 16 residues. As DNA, the CDR3 is TGTGCCAGCAGCCTCTACACTGGAGGACCGGATTCACCCCTCCACTTT. This sequence encodes CASSLYTGGPDSPLHF.

The rearrangement uses TRBV9 and TRBJ1-1; unclear D gene. Trimming removed 5 bases at V and 1 base at J, with 15 bases between. This CDR3 contains 15 residues. Germline lookup yields CDR1 SGDLS and CDR2 YYNGEE. In nucleotides, the CDR3 is TGTGCCAGCAGTAAAGCCTCGGAGGAGAACACTGAAGCTTTCTTT. Translating it yields CASSKASEENTEAFF.

The CDR3: CASSVRDTEAFF. CDR3 DNA sequence: TGTGCCAGCAGTGTTAGGGACACTGAAGCTTTCTTT. This chain links TRBV2 with TRBJ1-1, with D unclear. Germline CDR1 is SNHLY and CDR2 is FYNNEI. The CDR3 runs 12 residues. The V and J ends lost 4 bases and 3 bases respectively, with 6 bases between them.

The chain is built from TRBV10-2 and TRBJ2-1; 13 nucleotides line up with TRBD2. Germline trimming cut 2 bases from V and 5 bases from J; bases unmatched to any gene: 15. This CDR3 spans 20 amino acids. Germline loops: CDR1 WSHSY, CDR2 SAAADI. The CDR3 loop reads CASSESVTSGRAQGDNEQFF. For the CDR3, the DNA is TGCGCCAGCAGTGAGAGCGTAACTAGCGGGAGGGCCCAGGGGGACAATGAGCAGTTCTTC.

The chain joins TRBV30 to TRBJ2-2; possibly TRBD1 or TRBD2 for D (5 bases each). Per the germline V gene, CDR1 is GTSNPN and CDR2 is SVGIG (reference sequence). CDR3 size: 13 residues. V was trimmed by 3 bases and J by 5 bases, leaving 10 bases between them. The chain's CDR3 is CAWSLEGTGELFF. The CDR3 DNA reads TGTGCCTGGAGCCTCGAGGGGACCGGGGAGCTGTTTTTT. The entire variable domain, with the rest obtained from reference TRBV30 and TRBJ2-2, is as follows: SQTIHQWPATLVQPVGSPLSLECTVEGTSNPNLYWYRQAAGRGLQLLFYSVGIGQISSEVPQNLSASRPQDRQFILSSKKLLLSDSGFYLCAWSLEGTGELFFGEGSRLTVL.